These 9 T cell receptor beta chains share one sample of origin, sequenced in a study of T cell responses to AZD1222 COVID-19 vaccine. The repertoire was sequenced with immunoSEQ multiplex PCR; TCRdb's copy has only in-frame clones and lacks some. The table records under 95,000 clones, almost 90% of them present only once. Sequencing used peripheral blood, obtained 28 days after the second AZD1222 dose. The receptors stem from an adult who received the AZD1222 COVID-19 vaccine.

The chain links TRBV27 to TRBJ1-6, with a weak D call TRBD1 (5 bases). Germline V gives CDR1 MNHEY, CDR2 SMNVEV (reference sequence). V was shortened by 4 bases and J by 8 bases, with 9 bases between the two germline ends. This CDR3 is built from 13 residues. This CDR3 reads CASSWGLHSPLHF. CDR3 coding DNA: TGTGCCAGCAGTTGGGGACTCCATTCACCCCTCCACTTT.

V is TRBV20-1 and J is TRBJ1-5; D might be TRBD1 (5 bases). Trimming pared 3 bases from V and 1 base from J, leaving 10 bases between. Germline V gives CDR1 DFQATT, CDR2 SNEGSKA (reference sequence). The CDR3 is 14 residues long. CDR3 sequence: CSASAGESNQPQHF. The CDR3 DNA reads as TGCAGTGCTAGTGCGGGGGAGAGCAATCAGCCCCAGCATTTT.

V and J are TRBV6-1 and TRBJ1-3, with D uncertain. V was shortened by 1 base and J by 0 bases, with 7 bases between the two germline ends. Germline V gene lookup returns CDR1 MNHNS and CDR2 SASEGT. This CDR3 comprises 15 residues. The CDR3 sequence is CASSEVGYSGNTIYF. CDR3 nucleotide sequence: TGTGCCAGCAGTGAAGTAGGGTACTCTGGAAACACCATATATTTT.

The rearrangement links TRBV11-2 to TRBJ2-1; D unresolved. Germline CDR1 and CDR2: SGHAT and FQNNGV. V gave up 3 bases and J gave up 1 base, with 7 bases separating them. The length of the CDR3 is 14 residues. CDR3 region: CASSFGRSYNEQFF. The CDR3 nucleotides are TGTGCCAGCAGCTTTGGACGGTCCTACAATGAGCAGTTCTTC.

This clone occurred once. The genes are TRBV6-5 and TRBJ2-3; 13 bases fit TRBD2. CDR3 size: 15 residues. V shed 6 bases and J 5 bases; nucleotides not matched to a gene: 5. Germline CDR1 is MNHEY and CDR2 is SVGAGI. CDR3 sequence (DNA): TGTGCCAGCAGCGGACTAGCGGGAGAAATAGATACGCAGTATTTT. Translating gives CASSGLAGEIDTQYF.

The chain joins TRBV23-1 to TRBJ2-1; possibly TRBD2 for D (6 bases). TRBV23-1 is annotated as an ORF whose role is uncertain. Trimming shortened V by 2 bases and J by 2 bases, and 13 bases separated the two germline ends. The CDR3 extends over 16 amino acids. DNA for the CDR3: TGCGCCAGCAGTCAACAACGGGAGCCTACCTACAATGAGCAGTTCTTC. It yields the protein CASSQQREPTYNEQFF.

The chain carries TRBV3-1 (or the pseudogene TRBV3-2) and TRBJ2-1; 7 bases agree with TRBD2. Per germline, CDR1 LGHDT and CDR2 YNNKEL (reference sequence). V shed 2 bases and J 7 bases; nucleotides not matched to a gene: 17. This CDR3 is 18 amino acids long. DNA of the CDR3: TGTGCCAGCAGCCAACCCCCACTAGCGAACGAGAGGTGGAATGAGCAGTTCTTC. This sequence encodes CASSQPPLANERWNEQFF.

The rearrangement joins TRBV19 to TRBJ2-7, with D tentatively TRBD2 (6 bases). The CDR3 loop spans 14 amino acids. The germline V gene has CDR1 LNHDA and CDR2 SQIVND (reference sequence). The V end lost 1 base, the J end lost 2 bases, and 9 bases lay between the germline ends. The CDR3 nucleotides are TGTGCCAGTAGTATAGTAGGCGGGGCCTACGAGCAGTACTTC. This gives the protein CASSIVGGAYEQYF.

The V and J genes are TRBV4-1 and TRBJ1-4, with 8 bases lining up with TRBD1. The CDR3 length is 15 residues. Germline V gene lookup returns CDR1 MGHRA and CDR2 YSYEKL. Trimming cost V 3 bases and J 13 bases; bases outside gene matches: 13. The CDR3: CASSQERTGKDRLFF. For the CDR3, the DNA is TGCGCCAGCAGCCAGGAACGGACAGGGAAGGACAGACTGTTTTTT.